A single sample is the source of the 6 T cell receptor beta chains below, sequenced in a study of T cells in localized non-small cell lung cancer. Generated by immunoSEQ multiplex PCR, the TCRdb table keeps only in-frame clones and is missing some. In the table there are around 64,000 clones, 80% to 95% of which are singletons. Sequenced material: peripheral blood, taken before any cancer treatment. The source is a man aged 35 to 69 with stage I lung adenocarcinoma.

This chain joins TRBV4-2 and TRBJ2-7; 11 bases fit TRBD1. After removal of 3 bases from V and 2 bases from J, the junction contained 0 bases not matched to a gene. Germline lookup yields CDR1 LGHNA and CDR2 YNFKEQ. This CDR3 comprises 14 residues. The CDR3 reads CASSQDRGPYEQYF. CDR3 DNA sequence: TGTGCCAGCAGCCAGGACAGGGGGCCCTACGAGCAGTACTTC.

The rearrangement links TRBV7-2 to TRBJ1-1, with a possible D match to TRBD1 (6 bases). This CDR3 contains 18 residues. The V end was cut by 2 bases, the J end by 1 base, with 20 bases between. The germline gives CDR1 SGHTA, CDR2 FQGNSA. The CDR3 protein is CASSLLVGFWTENTEAFF. CDR3 nucleotide sequence: TGTGCCAGCAGCTTACTCGTAGGTTTCTGGACAGAGAACACTGAAGCTTTCTTT.

The chain links TRBV15 to TRBJ2-1; D is possibly TRBD2 (5 bases). From germline, CDR1 is LNHNV and CDR2 YYDKDF (reference sequence). This CDR3 is built from 11 residues. V was pared by 3 bases and J by 10 bases, with 7 bases between. The CDR3 bases are TGTGCCACCAGCAGTCAGCGGGAGCAGTTCTTC. Protein product: CATSSQREQFF.

The chain carries TRBV27 and TRBJ1-6; D may be TRBD1 (5 bases). Germline V gives CDR1 MNHEY, CDR2 SMNVEV (reference sequence). CDR3 length: 16 residues. Trimming cost V 5 bases and J 7 bases, with 18 bases left between them. CDR3 region: CASSEQGRGENSPLHF. The CDR3 DNA reads as TGTGCCAGCAGTGAGCAGGGAAGGGGAGAAAATTCACCCCTCCACTTT.

The V call is TRBV18, the J call TRBJ2-1, with D possibly being TRBD1 or TRBD2 (5 bases each). Germline values: CDR1 KGHSH, CDR2 LQKENI. The CDR3 has 13 amino acids. V was shortened by 0 bases and J by 16 bases, with 16 bases between the two germline ends. The CDR3 loop is CASSPPNPQRGFF. CDR3 nucleotides: TGTGCCAGCTCACCACCGAACCCCCAGAGGGGATTCTTC.

CDR3 coding DNA: TGTGCCAGCAGTCGGGGGCTAGCGGGAGGAGAAACCGGGGAGCTGTTTTTT. Translating gives CASSRGLAGGETGELFF. The chain has TRBV28 and TRBJ2-2, with 11 bases matching TRBD2. Germline CDR1 MDHEN, CDR2 SYDVKM. This CDR3 has 17 residues. V was pared by 5 bases and J by 5 bases, with 10 bases of the junction left unmatched.